This T cell receptor beta chain derives from a study of shared clonotypes between healthy human individuals. General study points: A generally larger estimated richness was seen in naive subsets than in memory subsets. Clonotype sharing among the donors was expected to vary with sequencing depth.

With regard to this clone: Its target is unknown.

Replicate PCRs run on sorted subsets employed 200 ng DNA, 30,000 to 35,000 T cell genomes. Authors' analysis steps: Without quality scores, immunoSEQ junctional reads could not be filtered like full-length reads. Using immunoSEQ multiplex PCR, the repertoire was profiled, and TCRdb retains in-frame clones only, with some absent. Clone size and the V and J calls come from that table; the DNA yielded D and trimming. The data hold roughly 2,000,000 clones, with about 95% observed a single time. CD8 cells regarded as naive lacked CD45RO, were positively chosen for CCR7, and omitted terminally differentiated effector memory CD45RA+ cells. The CDR3 spans 15 residues. V lost 0 bases and J 10 bases, leaving 13 bases between the germline ends. Germline lookup yields CDR1 MGHRA and CDR2 YSYEKL.

Sequencing was performed on naive CD8+ T cells sorted from blood. The chain is built from TRBV4-1 and TRBJ1-6, with D uncertain. The TCR sequence derives from a man younger than 35 in good health. CDR3 loop: CASSQDPRIESPLHF. CDR3 bases: TGCGCCAGCAGCCAAGACCCCAGGATCGAGTCACCCCTCCACTTT.